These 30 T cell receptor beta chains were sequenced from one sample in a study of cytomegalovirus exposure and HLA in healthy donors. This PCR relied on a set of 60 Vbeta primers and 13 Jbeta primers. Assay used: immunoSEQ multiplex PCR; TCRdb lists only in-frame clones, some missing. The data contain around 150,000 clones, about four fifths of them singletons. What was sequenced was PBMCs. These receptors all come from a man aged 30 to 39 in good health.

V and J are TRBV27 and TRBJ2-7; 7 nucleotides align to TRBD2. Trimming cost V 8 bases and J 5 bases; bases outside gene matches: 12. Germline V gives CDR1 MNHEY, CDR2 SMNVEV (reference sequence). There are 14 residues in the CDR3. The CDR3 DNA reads TGTGCCAGCGGCCCGGGCGGGAGTAGGGACGAGCAGTACTTC. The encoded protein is CASGPGGSRDEQYF.

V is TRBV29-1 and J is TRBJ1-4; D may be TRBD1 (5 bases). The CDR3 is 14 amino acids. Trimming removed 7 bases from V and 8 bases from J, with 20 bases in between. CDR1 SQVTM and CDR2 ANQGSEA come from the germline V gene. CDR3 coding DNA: TGCAGCGCCCGTGGGGGGGTCGTGAGCGAAAAACTGTTTTTT. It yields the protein CSARGGVVSEKLFF.

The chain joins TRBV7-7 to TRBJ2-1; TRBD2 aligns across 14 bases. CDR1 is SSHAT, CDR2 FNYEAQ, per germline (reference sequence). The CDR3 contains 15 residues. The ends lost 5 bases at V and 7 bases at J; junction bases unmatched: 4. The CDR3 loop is CASSLGTSGSNEQFF. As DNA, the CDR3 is TGTGCCAGCAGCCTAGGGACTAGCGGGAGTAATGAGCAGTTCTTC.

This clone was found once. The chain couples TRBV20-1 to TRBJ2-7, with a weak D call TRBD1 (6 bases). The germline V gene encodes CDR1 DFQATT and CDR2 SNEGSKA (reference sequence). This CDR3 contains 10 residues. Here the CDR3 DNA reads TGCACAAGACAGGAGGACGAGCAGTACTTC. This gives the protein CTRQEDEQYF.

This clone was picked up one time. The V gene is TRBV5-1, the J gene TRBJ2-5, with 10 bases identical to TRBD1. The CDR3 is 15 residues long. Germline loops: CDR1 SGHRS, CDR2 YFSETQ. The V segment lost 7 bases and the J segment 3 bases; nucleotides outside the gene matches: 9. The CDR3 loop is CASHMRQGAEETQYF. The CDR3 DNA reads TGCGCCAGCCACATGCGACAGGGGGCGGAAGAGACCCAGTACTTC.

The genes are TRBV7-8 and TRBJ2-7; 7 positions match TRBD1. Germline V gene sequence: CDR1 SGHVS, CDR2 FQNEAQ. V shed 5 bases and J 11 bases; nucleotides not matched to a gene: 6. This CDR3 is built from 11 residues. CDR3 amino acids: CASSTGQLEYF. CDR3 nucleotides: TGTGCCAGCAGCACGGGACAGTTGGAGTACTTC.

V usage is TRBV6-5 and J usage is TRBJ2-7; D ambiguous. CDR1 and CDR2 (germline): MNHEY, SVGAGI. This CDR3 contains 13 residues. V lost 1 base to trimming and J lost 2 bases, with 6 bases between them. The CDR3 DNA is TGTGCCAGCAGTTACTATCCGGCCTACGAGCAGTACTTC. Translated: CASSYYPAYEQYF.

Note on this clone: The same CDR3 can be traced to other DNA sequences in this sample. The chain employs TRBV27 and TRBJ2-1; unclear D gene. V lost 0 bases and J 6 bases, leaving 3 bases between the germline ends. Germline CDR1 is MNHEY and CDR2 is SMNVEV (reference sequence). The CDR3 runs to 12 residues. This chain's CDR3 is CASSLSGNEQFF. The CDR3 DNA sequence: TGTGCCAGCAGTTTATCCGGCAATGAGCAGTTCTTC.

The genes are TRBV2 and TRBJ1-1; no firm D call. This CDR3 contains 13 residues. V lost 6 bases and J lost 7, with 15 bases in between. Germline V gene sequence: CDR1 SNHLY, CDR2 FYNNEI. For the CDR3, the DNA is TGTGCCAGCAGGCCCTGGGAGGAGGGTGAAGCTTTCTTT. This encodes CASRPWEEGEAFF.

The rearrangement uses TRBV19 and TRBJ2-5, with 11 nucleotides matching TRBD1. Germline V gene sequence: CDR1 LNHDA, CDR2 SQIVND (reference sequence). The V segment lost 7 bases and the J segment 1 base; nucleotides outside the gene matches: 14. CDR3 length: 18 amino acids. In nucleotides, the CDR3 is TGTGCCAGTATGCCTCGGGACAGGGGGACATTGCGCCAAGAGACCCAGTACTTC. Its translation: CASMPRDRGTLRQETQYF.

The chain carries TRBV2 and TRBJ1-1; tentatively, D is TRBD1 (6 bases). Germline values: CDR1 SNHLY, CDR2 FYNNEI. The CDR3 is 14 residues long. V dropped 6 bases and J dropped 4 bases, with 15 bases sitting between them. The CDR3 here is CASRTGWDSTEAFF. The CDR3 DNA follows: TGTGCCAGCAGGACAGGCTGGGATAGCACTGAAGCTTTCTTT.

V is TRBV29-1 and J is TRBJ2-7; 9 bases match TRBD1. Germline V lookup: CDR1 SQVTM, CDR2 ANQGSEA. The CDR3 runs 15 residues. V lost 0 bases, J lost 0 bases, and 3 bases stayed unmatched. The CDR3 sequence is CSVEDPGQGSYEQYF. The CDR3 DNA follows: TGCAGCGTTGAAGATCCGGGACAGGGCTCCTACGAGCAGTACTTC.

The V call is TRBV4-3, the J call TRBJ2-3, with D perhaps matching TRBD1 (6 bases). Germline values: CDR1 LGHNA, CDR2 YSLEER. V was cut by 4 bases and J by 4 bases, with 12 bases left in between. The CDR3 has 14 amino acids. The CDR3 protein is CASSLRGVADTQYF. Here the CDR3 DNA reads TGCGCCAGCAGCCTCAGGGGCGTCGCAGATACGCAGTATTTT.

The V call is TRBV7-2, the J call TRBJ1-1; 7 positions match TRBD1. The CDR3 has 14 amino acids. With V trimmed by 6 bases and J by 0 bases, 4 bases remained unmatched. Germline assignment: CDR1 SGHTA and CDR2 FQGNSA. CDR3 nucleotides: TGTGCCAGCAGAGGACAGGAGTTGAACACTGAAGCTTTCTTT. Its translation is CASRGQELNTEAFF.

The CDR3 nucleotides read TGTGCCAGCAGGGCGAGGACTGAAGCTTTCTTT. This codes for CASRARTEAFF. The chain joins TRBV2 to TRBJ1-1; no clear D gene. The germline gives CDR1 SNHLY, CDR2 FYNNEI. Trimming left V 6 bases short and J 5 bases short, with 7 bases between. CDR3 length equals 11 residues.

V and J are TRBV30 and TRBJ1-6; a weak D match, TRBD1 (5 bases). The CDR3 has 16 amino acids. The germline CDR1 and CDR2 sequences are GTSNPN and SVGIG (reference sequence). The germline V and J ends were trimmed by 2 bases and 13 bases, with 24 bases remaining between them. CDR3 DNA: TGTGCCTGGAGTTTTACTTTAGTGTCGGACACTTCGCCCCTCCACTTT. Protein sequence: CAWSFTLVSDTSPLHF.

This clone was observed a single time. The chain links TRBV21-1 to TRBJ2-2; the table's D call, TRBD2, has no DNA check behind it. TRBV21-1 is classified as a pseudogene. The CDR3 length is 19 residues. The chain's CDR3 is CASILGGNPITWDTGELFF. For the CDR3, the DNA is TGTGCCAGCATCCTGGGCGGGAACCCTATAACATGGGACACCGGGGAGCTGTTTTTT.

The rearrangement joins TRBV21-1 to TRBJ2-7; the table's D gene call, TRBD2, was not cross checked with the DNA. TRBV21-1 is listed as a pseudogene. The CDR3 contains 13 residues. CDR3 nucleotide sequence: TGTGCCAGCAGCCCCGAAGAGGTCTACGAGCAGTACTTC. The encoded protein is CASSPEEVYEQYF.

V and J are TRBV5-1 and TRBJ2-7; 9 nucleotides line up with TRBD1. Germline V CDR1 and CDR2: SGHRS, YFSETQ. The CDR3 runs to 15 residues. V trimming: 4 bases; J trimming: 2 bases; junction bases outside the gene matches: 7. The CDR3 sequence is CASSLGQGRPYEQYF. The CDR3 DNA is TGCGCCAGCAGCCTCGGACAGGGGAGGCCCTACGAGCAGTACTTC.

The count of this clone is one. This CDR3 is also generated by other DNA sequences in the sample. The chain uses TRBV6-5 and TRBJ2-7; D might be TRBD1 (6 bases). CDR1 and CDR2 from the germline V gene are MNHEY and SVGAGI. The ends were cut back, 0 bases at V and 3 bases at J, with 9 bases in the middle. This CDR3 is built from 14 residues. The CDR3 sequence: CASSYSGTLYEQYF. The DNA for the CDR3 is TGTGCCAGCAGTTACTCGGGGACACTCTACGAGCAGTACTTC.

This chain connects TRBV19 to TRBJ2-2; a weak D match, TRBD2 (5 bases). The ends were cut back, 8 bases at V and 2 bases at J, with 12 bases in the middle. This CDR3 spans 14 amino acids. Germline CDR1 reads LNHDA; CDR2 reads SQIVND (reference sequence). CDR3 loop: CASPRPGNTGELFF. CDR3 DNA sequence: TGTGCCAGTCCCCGACCGGGAAACACCGGGGAGCTGTTTTTT.

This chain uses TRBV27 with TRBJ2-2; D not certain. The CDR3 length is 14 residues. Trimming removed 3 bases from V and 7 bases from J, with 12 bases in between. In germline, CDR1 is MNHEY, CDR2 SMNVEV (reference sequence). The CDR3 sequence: CASSLTLGGGELFF. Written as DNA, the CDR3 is TGTGCCAGCAGTTTGACCCTAGGCGGCGGGGAGCTGTTTTTT.

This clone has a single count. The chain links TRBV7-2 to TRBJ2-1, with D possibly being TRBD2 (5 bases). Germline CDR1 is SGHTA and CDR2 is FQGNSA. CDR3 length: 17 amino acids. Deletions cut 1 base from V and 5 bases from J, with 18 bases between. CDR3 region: CASSLVRTERRNNEQFF. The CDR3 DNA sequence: TGTGCCAGCAGCTTAGTTAGGACGGAACGGAGGAACAATGAGCAGTTCTTC.

The CDR3: CASSYPGQGGNTIYF. The CDR3 bases are TGTGCCAGCAGTTACCCCGGACAGGGAGGAAACACCATATATTTT. V and J are TRBV6-6 and TRBJ1-3, with 8 bases that match TRBD1. Germline-derived CDR1 and CDR2 are MNHNY and SVGAGI (reference sequence). Losses at the gene ends were 2 bases for V and 4 bases for J; bases not matched to a gene: 4. CDR3 length: 15 residues.

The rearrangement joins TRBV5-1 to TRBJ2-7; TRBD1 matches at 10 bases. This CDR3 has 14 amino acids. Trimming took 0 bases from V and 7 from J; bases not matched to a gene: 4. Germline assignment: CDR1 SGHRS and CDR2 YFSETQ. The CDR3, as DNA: TGCGCCAGCAGCTTGGGGACAGGGGGGGATGAGCAGTACTTC. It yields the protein CASSLGTGGDEQYF.

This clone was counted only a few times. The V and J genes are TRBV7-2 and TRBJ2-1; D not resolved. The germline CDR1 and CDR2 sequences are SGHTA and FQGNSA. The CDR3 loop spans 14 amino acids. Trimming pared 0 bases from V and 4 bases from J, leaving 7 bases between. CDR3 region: CASSLAYRYNEQFF. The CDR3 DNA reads TGTGCCAGCAGCTTAGCGTATCGGTACAATGAGCAGTTCTTC.

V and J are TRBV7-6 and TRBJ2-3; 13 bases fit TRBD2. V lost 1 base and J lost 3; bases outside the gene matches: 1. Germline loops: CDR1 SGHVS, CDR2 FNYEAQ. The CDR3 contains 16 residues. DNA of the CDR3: TGTGCCAGCAGCTTAGGGACTAGCGGGAGTACAGATACGCAGTATTTT. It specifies CASSLGTSGSTDTQYF.

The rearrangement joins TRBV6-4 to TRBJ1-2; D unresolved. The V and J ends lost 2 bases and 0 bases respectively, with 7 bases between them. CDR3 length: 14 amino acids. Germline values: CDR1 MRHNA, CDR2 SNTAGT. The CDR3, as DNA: TGTGCCAGCAGTGACCCCTCTACTAACTATGGCTACACCTTC. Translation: CASSDPSTNYGYTF.

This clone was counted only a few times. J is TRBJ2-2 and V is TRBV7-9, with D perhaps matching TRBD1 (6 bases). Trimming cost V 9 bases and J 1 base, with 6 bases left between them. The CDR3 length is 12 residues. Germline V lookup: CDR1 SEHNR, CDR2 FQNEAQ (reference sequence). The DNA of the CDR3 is TGTGCCAGGGACAGGAACACCGGGGAGCTGTTTTTT. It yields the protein CARDRNTGELFF.

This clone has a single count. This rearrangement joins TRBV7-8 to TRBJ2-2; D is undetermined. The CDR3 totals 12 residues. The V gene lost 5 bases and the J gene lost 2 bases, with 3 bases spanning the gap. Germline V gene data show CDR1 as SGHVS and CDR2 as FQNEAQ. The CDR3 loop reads CASSTNTGELFF. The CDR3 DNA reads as TGTGCCAGCAGCACTAACACCGGGGAGCTGTTTTTT. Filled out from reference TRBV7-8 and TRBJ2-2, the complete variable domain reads GAGVSQSPRYKVAKRGQDVALRCDPISGHVSLFWYQQALGQGPEFLTYFQNEAQLDKSGLPSDRFFAERPEGSVSTLKIQRTQQEDSAVYLCASSTNTGELFFGEGSRLTVL.